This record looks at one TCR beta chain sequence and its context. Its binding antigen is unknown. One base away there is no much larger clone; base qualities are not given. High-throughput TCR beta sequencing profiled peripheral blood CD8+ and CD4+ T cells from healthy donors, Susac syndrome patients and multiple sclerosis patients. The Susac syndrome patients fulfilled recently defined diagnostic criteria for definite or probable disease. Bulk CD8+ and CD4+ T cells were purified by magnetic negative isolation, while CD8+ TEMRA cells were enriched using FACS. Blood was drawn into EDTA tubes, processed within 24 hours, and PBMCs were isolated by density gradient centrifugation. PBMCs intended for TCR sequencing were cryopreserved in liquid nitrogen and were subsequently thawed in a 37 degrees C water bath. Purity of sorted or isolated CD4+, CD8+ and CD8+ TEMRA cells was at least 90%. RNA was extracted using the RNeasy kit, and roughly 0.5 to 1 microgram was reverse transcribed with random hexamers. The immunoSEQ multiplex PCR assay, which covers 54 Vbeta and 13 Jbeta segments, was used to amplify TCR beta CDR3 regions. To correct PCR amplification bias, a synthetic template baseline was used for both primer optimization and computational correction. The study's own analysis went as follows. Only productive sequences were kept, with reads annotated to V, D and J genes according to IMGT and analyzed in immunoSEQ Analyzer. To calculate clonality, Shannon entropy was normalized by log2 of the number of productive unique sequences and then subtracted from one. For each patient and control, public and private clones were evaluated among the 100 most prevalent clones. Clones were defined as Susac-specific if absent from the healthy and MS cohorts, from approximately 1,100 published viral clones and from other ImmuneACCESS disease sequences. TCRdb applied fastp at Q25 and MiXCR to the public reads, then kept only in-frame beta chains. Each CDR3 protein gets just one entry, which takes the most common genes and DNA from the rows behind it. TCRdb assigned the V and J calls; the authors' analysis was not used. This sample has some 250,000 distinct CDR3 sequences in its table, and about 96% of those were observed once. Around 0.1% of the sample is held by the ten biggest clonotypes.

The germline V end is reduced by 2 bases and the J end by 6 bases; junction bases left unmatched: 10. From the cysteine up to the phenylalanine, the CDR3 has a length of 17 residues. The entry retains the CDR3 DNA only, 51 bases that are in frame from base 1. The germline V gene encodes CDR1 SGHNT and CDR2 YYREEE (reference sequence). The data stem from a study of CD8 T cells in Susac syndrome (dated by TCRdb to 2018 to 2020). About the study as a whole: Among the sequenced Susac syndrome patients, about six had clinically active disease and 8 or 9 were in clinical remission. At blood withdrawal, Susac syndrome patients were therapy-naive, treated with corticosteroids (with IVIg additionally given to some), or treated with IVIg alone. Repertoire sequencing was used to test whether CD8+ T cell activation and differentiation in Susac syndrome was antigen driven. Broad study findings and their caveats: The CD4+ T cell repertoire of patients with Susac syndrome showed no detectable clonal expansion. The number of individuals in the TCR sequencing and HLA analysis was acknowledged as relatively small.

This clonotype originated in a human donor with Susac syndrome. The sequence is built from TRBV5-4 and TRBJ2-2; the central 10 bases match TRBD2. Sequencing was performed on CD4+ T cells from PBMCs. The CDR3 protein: CASSLPGTSDIAGELFF. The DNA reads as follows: TGTGCCAGCAGCTTACCCGGGACTAGCGATATCGCCGGGGAGCTGTTTTTT.